Below, 17 T cell receptor beta chains from the same sample are listed, as sequenced in a study of vaccination effects on CD4 cells after COVID-19. Data came from immunoSEQ multiplex PCR; TCRdb stores just in-frame clones and leaves some out. Of fewer than 20,000 clones detected, 76% appear once; the ten largest clones hold under 20%. Under the ViraFEST assay, PBMC were stimulated with viral peptide pools so that antigen-specific CD4+ T cells expanded. Sequencing was performed afterwards. Having been cultured for 10 days, the cells underwent CD4+ T cell isolation. Two-dose vaccination with either BNT162b2 or mRNA-1273 was given to the participants. These receptors have no known antigen. Here the sequenced sample was CD4+ T cells from PBMCs cultured with HCoV-NL63 spike peptides, taken after COVID-19 vaccination. These receptors all come from a human donor who received a COVID-19 vaccine.

The chain has TRBV7-8 and TRBJ1-5; D might be TRBD1 (5 bases). Per germline, CDR1 SGHVS and CDR2 FQNEAQ. The CDR3 is 17 residues long. With 4 bases removed from V and 4 bases from J, the gap between germline ends came to 20 bases. Here the CDR3 reads CASSSKSAGAWNQPQHF. The CDR3 DNA reads as TGTGCCAGCAGCTCTAAATCCGCCGGGGCGTGGAATCAGCCCCAGCATTTT.

The chain carries TRBV6-1 and TRBJ1-5; D perhaps matches TRBD1 (5 bases). The CDR3 is 17 residues long. Looked up from germline, CDR1 is MNHNS and CDR2 is SASEGT. The ends were cut back, 3 bases at V and 7 bases at J, with 22 bases in the middle. DNA for the CDR3: TGTGCCAGCAGTGAGAGACGGACGGCTCGGGGGGGACAGCCCCAGCATTTT. It yields the protein CASSERRTARGGQPQHF.

The chain employs TRBV6-5 and TRBJ2-2; 13 bases line up with TRBD2. This CDR3 region has 15 residues. Trimming cost V 6 bases and J 5 bases; bases outside gene matches: 3. CDR1 is MNHEY and CDR2 is SVGAGI in the germline V gene. CDR3 sequence reads: CASRPGLAGTGELFF. The CDR3 region has the DNA TGTGCCAGCAGACCGGGACTAGCGGGAACCGGGGAGCTGTTTTTT.

The table lists this clone with a count of one. This chain joins TRBV12-3 or TRBV12-4 and TRBJ1-1; unclear D gene. V lost 4 bases and J lost 9, with 12 bases in between. The CDR3 is made up of 12 amino acids. CDR3 DNA sequence: TGTGCCAGCAGTTCCGGGCCCAAACAAGCTTTCTTT. Its translation is CASSSGPKQAFF.

The chain couples TRBV28 to TRBJ2-7, with 8 positions matching TRBD1. The CDR3 is 13 residues long. Trimming took 3 bases from V and 4 from J; bases not matched to a gene: 2. In germline, CDR1 is MDHEN, CDR2 SYDVKM. CDR3 amino acids: CASSFGTGYEQYF. The CDR3 region has the DNA TGTGCCAGCAGTTTCGGGACAGGTTACGAGCAGTACTTC.

The gene calls are TRBV4-2 and TRBJ2-5; D assignment may be TRBD1 or TRBD2 (5 bases each). Per the germline V gene, CDR1 is LGHNA and CDR2 is YNFKEQ. The germline V and J ends were trimmed by 0 bases and 5 bases, with 10 bases remaining between them. The CDR3 has 14 residues. The DNA of the CDR3 is TGTGCCAGCAGCCAAGAAGAGGGGCGGGAGACCCAGTACTTC. Its translation is CASSQEEGRETQYF.

The chain is built from TRBV11-2 and TRBJ1-2; a weak D match, TRBD1 (5 bases). V was pared by 0 bases and J by 7 bases, with 15 bases between. Germline V gene lookup returns CDR1 SGHAT and CDR2 FQNNGV. This CDR3 region has 15 residues. CDR3 protein: CASSLESGPRGGYTF. CDR3 sequence (DNA): TGTGCCAGCAGCTTAGAGTCAGGCCCTAGGGGTGGCTACACCTTC.

The genes are TRBV15 and TRBJ2-3; possibly TRBD1 or TRBD2 for D (5 bases each). The CDR3 consists of 16 residues. Trimming removed 1 base at V and 6 bases at J, with 17 bases between. CDR1 and CDR2 (germline): LNHNV, YYDKDF (reference sequence). CDR3 sequence: CATSRGSTRDGDTQYF. The CDR3, as DNA: TGTGCCACCAGCAGAGGTTCTACACGGGACGGGGATACGCAGTATTTT.

The rearrangement joins TRBV28 to TRBJ2-3; D may correspond to TRBD1 or TRBD2 (5 bases each). This CDR3 spans 15 amino acids. Trimming removed 6 bases at V and 1 base at J, with 14 bases between. Germline CDR1 and CDR2: MDHEN and SYDVKM. For the CDR3, the DNA is TGTGCCAGCAGCGGGACCTGGGTACGCACAGATACGCAGTATTTT. It encodes CASSGTWVRTDTQYF.

This chain connects TRBV6-6 to TRBJ2-7, with D unresolved. CDR3 size: 14 residues. Germline CDR1 and CDR2: MNHNY and SVGAGI (reference sequence). Trimming took off 0 bases at V and 5 bases at J, with 11 bases between the two ends. CDR3: CASSYSREGHEQYF. CDR3 coding DNA: TGTGCCAGCAGTTACTCGAGAGAAGGCCACGAGCAGTACTTC.

This rearrangement joins TRBV6-1 to TRBJ1-6, with D possibly TRBD1 on 6 matching bases. The V gene lost 3 bases and the J gene lost 11 bases, with 11 bases spanning the gap. CDR1 MNHNS and CDR2 SASEGT come from the germline V gene. The CDR3 runs 13 residues. The CDR3 coding sequence is TGTGCCAGCAGTGAGGACAGAAGGGCACCCCTCCACTTT. Protein sequence: CASSEDRRAPLHF.

This chain connects TRBV5-1 to TRBJ2-1; 9 bases agree with TRBD2. The CDR3 is 15 residues long. V lost 2 bases to trimming and J lost 3 bases; unmatched junction nucleotides: 3. Germline V gene lookup returns CDR1 SGHRS and CDR2 YFSETQ. The CDR3 coding sequence is TGCGCCAGCAGCTTATTGACTAGCGGCTACAATGAGCAGTTCTTC. This translates into CASSLLTSGYNEQFF.

The chain links TRBV6-2 or TRBV6-3 to TRBJ1-1; the match to TRBD1 covers 10 bases. The CDR3 totals 14 residues. Germline CDR1 and CDR2: MNHEY and SVGEGT. V was pared by 4 bases and J by 8 bases, with 7 bases of the junction left unmatched. The CDR3 spells CASSLGTGAWEAFF. The CDR3 DNA reads as TGTGCCAGCAGTTTAGGGACAGGGGCTTGGGAAGCTTTCTTT.

The table lists this clone with a few counts. J is TRBJ2-7 and V is TRBV12-3 or TRBV12-4; no definite D call. V was cut by 3 bases and J by 7 bases, with 7 bases left in between. This CDR3 has 11 residues. The CDR3 bases are TGTGCCAGCAGTTTTGGTTGGGAGCAGTACTTC. Translation: CASSFGWEQYF.

The V gene is TRBV19, the J gene TRBJ1-5, with D possibly TRBD1 on 6 matching bases. The germline V and J ends were trimmed by 8 bases and 0 bases, with 14 bases remaining between them. CDR1 and CDR2 (germline): LNHDA, SQIVND (reference sequence). This CDR3 has 15 amino acids. CDR3 in amino acids: CASSNRDNSNQPQHF. In nucleotides, the CDR3 is TGTGCCAGTTCTAACCGGGACAATAGCAATCAGCCCCAGCATTTT.

V and J are TRBV6-4 and TRBJ1-2, with D perhaps matching TRBD1 (6 bases). V was clipped by 3 bases and J by 4 bases, with 15 bases between them. In germline, CDR1 is MRHNA, CDR2 SNTAGT. This CDR3 contains 15 residues. CDR3 DNA: TGTGCCAGCAGTGAAGAGTTGGGGGCTGGCTATGGCTACACCTTC. Translated: CASSEELGAGYGYTF.

The chain links TRBV19 to TRBJ2-1; TRBD2 matches at 10 bases. Germline loops: CDR1 LNHDA, CDR2 SQIVND (reference sequence). Germline trimming cut 5 bases from V and 9 bases from J; bases unmatched to any gene: 7. The CDR3 sequence is 14 residues long. The CDR3 DNA sequence: TGTGCCAGTAGTGCTAGCGGGAGAGGCGGTGAGCAGTTCTTC. Amino acids: CASSASGRGGEQFF.